There are many counts of the clone carrying this T cell receptor (beta chain). Its antigen remains unknown. How the authors handled the data: What underpinned the distant-metastasis classifier for papillary thyroid cancer was the set of CDR3 differences across clinicopathological groups. TCRdb re-called the PCR reads via MiXCR. TCRdb's processing, not the authors', yielded these V and J calls. This sample has under 95,000 clones; 8.6% occur once, and the top ten carry roughly 10%. The CDR3 spans 14 residues. The V and J ends lost 6 bases and 5 bases respectively, with 16 bases between them. The germline V gene encodes CDR1 MNHEY and CDR2 SMNVEV (reference sequence). This sample is drawn from a study of metastatic and nonmetastatic thyroid tumors. Study at large: Repertoires were compared across blood and tumor or nodule tissue from malignant and benign thyroid patients. The study's findings and limits: According to reports, the diversity of TCR beta was significantly higher in malignant thyroid tumors than in benign nodules, and this held in both blood and tumor samples.

Each patient came to thyroid surgery without any prior treatment (of any kind). The sequence derives from a female donor with papillary thyroid cancer or a benign thyroid nodule (not recorded which). Some clones in this sample may be carry-over from other donors' samples. The sample was blood. The chain links TRBV27 to TRBJ2-5, with D possibly matching TRBD2 (6 bases). The CDR3 spells CASRGRLGTETQYF. The CDR3 DNA sequence: TGTGCCAGCAGGGGCCGCTTGGGGACTGAGACCCAGTACTTC.